The present T cell receptor (beta chain) was sequenced within a study of response to subunit inactivated influenza vaccine. TCRdb reanalysed the RT-PCR reads using MiXCR and keeps one entry per CDR3 protein. The sample has around 520,000 distinct CDR3 sequences; 25% are singletons. V lost 6 bases and J 4 bases, leaving 18 bases between the germline ends. The germline gives CDR1 SGHRS, CDR2 YFSETQ. The length of the CDR3 is 15 residues. This rearrangement joins TRBV5-1 to TRBJ2-3; D may be TRBD1 (6 bases). The sample consisted of CD4+ T cells sorted from PBMCs, taken 4 to 6 days after vaccination. This sequence was found in a man aged 45-65 years who received an inactivated influenza vaccine. Here the CDR3 reads CASIWGQAGADTQYF. CDR3 coding DNA: TGCGCCAGCATTTGGGGACAAGCAGGGGCAGATACGCAGTATTTT.